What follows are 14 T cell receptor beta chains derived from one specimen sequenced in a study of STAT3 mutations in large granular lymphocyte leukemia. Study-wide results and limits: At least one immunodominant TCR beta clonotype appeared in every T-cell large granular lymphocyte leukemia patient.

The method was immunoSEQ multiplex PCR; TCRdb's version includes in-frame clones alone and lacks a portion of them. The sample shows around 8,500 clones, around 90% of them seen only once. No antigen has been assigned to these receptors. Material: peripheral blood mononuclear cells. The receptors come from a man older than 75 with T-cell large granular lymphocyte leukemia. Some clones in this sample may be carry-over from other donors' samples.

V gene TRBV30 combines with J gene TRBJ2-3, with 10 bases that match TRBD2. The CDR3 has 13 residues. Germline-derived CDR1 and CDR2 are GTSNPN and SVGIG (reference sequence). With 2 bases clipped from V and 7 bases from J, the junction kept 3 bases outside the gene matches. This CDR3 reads CAWSTSGVNTQYF. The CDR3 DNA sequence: TGTGCCTGGAGTACTAGCGGGGTAAATACGCAGTATTTT.

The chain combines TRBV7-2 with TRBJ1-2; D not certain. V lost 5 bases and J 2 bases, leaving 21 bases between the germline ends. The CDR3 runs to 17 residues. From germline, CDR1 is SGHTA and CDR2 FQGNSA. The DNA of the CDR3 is TGTGCCAGCAGCAAGACCGGGAGCCAAAAGAGAAACTATGGCTACACCTTC. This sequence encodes CASSKTGSQKRNYGYTF.

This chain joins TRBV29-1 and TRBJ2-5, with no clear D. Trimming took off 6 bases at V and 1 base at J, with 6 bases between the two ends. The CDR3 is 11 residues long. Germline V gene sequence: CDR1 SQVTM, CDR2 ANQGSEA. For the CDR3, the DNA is TGCAGCGTGCTAACCCAAGAGACCCAGTACTTC. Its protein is CSVLTQETQYF.

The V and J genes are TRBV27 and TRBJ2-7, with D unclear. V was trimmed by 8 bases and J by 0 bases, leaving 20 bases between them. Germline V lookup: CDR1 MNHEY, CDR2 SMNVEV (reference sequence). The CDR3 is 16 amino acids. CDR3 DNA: TGTGCCAGCCTCCCCCGGGCCCAAAGCCCCTCCTACGAGCAGTACTTC. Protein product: CASLPRAQSPSYEQYF.

The CDR3 coding sequence is TGTGCCAGCAGCGTCGCAGGGTTTTTGGAGACCCAGTACTTC. This codes for CASSVAGFLETQYF. The V gene is TRBV11-1, the J gene TRBJ2-5; D is perhaps TRBD1 (5 bases). Trimming stripped 5 bases from V and 5 bases from J, with 15 bases between. The CDR3 runs 14 residues. In germline, CDR1 is SGHAT, CDR2 FQDESV (reference sequence).

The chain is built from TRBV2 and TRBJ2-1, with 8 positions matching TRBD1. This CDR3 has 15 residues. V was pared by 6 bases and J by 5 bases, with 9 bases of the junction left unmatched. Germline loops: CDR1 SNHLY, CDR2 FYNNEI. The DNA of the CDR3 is TGTGCCAGCAGAACCGGGACAGGATTACACAATGAGCAGTTCTTC. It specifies CASRTGTGLHNEQFF.

This CDR3 is CASSLELAGGARTQYF. CDR3 bases: TGCGCCAGCAGCTTGGAACTAGCGGGGGGAGCAAGGACCCAGTACTTC. The chain recombines TRBV5-1 with TRBJ2-5; 12 bases line up with TRBD2. There are 16 residues in the CDR3. Trimming removed 0 bases from V and 7 bases from J; junction bases left unmatched: 7. The germline V gene has CDR1 SGHRS and CDR2 YFSETQ.

As DNA, the CDR3 is TGCGCCAGCAGCCAAGTCCCGGCCGCCGTTGGTGGCTACACCTTC. The encoded protein is CASSQVPAAVGGYTF. The chain couples TRBV4-3 to TRBJ1-2, with D unclear. The CDR3 runs to 15 residues. V lost 1 base, J lost 7 bases, and 16 bases lay in between. The germline V gene encodes CDR1 LGHNA and CDR2 YSLEER.

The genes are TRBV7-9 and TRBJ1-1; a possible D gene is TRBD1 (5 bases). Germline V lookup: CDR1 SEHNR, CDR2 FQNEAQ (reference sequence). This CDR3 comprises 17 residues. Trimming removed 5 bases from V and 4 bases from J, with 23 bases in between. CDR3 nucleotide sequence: TGTGCCAGCAGCGGACGAAATTGGGGGGGTAAAAGCACTGAAGCTTTCTTT. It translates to CASSGRNWGGKSTEAFF.

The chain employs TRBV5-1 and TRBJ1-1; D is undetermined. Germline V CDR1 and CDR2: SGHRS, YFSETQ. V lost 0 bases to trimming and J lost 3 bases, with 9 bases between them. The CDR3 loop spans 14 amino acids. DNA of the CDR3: TGCGCCAGCAGCTTGGTGGGTACCGACACTGAAGCTTTCTTT. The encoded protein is CASSLVGTDTEAFF.

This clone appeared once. CDR3 in amino acids: CSAATYSGNTIYF. As DNA, the CDR3 is TGCAGCGCAGCGACCTACTCTGGAAACACCATATATTTT. This chain joins TRBV29-1 and TRBJ1-3; D remains unclear. The length of the CDR3 is 13 residues. CDR1 is SQVTM and CDR2 is ANQGSEA in the germline V gene. Trimming took off 7 bases at V and 0 bases at J, with 10 bases between the two ends. Together with reference TRBV29-1 and TRBJ1-3, the CDR3 gives the full variable domain: SAVISQKPSRDICQRGTSLTIQCQVDSQVTMMFWYRQQPGQSLTLIATANQGSEATYESGFVIDKFPISRPNLTFSTLTVSNMSPEDSSIYLCSAATYSGNTIYFGEGSWLTVV.

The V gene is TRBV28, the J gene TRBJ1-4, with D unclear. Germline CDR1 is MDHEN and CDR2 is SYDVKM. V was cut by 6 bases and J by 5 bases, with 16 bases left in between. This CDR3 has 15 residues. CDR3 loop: CASSHDERLNEKLFF. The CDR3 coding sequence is TGTGCCAGCAGCCACGACGAGCGTCTAAATGAAAAACTGTTTTTT.

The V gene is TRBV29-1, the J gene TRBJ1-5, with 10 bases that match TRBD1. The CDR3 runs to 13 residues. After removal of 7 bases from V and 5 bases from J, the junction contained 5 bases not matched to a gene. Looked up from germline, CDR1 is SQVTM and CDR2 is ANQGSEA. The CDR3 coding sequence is TGCAGCGCGCAGACAGGGGGCGATCAGCCCCAGCATTTT. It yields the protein CSAQTGGDQPQHF.

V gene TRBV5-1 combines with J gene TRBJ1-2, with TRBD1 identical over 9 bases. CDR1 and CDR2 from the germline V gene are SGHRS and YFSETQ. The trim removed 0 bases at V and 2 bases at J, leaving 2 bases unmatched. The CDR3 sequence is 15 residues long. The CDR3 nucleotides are TGCGCCAGCAGCTTGGTTGGGACAGGGAACTATGGCTACACCTTC. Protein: CASSLVGTGNYGYTF.